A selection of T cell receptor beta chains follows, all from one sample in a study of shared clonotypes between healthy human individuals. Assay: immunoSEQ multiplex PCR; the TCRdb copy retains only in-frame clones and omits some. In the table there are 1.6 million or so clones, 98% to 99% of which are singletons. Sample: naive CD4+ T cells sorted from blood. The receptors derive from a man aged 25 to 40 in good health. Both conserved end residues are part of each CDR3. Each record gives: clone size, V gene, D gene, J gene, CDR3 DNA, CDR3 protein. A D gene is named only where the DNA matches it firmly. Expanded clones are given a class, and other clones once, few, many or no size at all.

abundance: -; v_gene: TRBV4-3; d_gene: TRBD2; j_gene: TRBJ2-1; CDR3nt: TGCGCCAGCAGCCCATGGGTAGCGGGAGACCTGAGCTCCTACAATGAGCAGTTCTTC; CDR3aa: CASSPWVAGDLSSYNEQFF
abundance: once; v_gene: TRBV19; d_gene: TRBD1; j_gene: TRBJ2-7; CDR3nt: TGTGCCAGTAGTATAGGAGGGACAGGGCTCTACGAGCAGTACTTC; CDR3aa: CASSIGGTGLYEQYF
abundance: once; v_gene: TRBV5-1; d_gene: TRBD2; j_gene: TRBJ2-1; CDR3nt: TGCGCCAGCAGCTTCCGGGGACTAAACAACAATGAGCAGTTCTTC; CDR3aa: CASSFRGLNNNEQFF
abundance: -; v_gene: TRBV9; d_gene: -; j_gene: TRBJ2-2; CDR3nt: TGTGCCAGCAGCGTAAGGCAGGCTAACACCGGGGAGCTGTTTTTT; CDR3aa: CASSVRQANTGELFF
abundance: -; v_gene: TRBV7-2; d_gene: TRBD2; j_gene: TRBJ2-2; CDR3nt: TGTGCCAGCAGCCTTGACCCGCGGGAGACCGGGGAGCTGTTTTTT; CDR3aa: CASSLDPRETGELFF
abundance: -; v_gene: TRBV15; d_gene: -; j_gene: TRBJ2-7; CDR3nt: TGTGCCACCAGCAGAGGCACACGCGGCTCCTACGAGCAGTACTTC; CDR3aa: CATSRGTRGSYEQYF
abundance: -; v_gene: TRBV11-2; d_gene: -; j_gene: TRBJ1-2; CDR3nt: TGTGCCAGCAGCCGGGCCACCGACTATGGCTACACCTTC; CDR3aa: CASSRATDYGYTF
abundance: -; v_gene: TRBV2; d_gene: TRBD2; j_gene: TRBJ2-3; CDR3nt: TGTGCCAGCAGGAGACTAGCGGGAGGCGCAGATACGCAGTATTTT; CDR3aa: CASRRLAGGADTQYF
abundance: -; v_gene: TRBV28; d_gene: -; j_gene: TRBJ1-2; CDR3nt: TGTGCCAGCAGTCCAGGGTGGCGGGGTATATCCCGTTATGGCTACACCTTC; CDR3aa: CASSPGWRGISRYGYTF
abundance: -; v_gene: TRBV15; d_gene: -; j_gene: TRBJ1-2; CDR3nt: TGTGCCACCAGCAACCTCCTCGGAGGGGGTCTCTATGGCTACACCTTC; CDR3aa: CATSNLLGGGLYGYTF
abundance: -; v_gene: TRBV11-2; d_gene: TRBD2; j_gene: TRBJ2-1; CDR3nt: TGTGCCAGCAGCCCATCGGGGTGGGCGGGAGTCGACAATGAGCAGTTCTTC; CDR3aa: CASSPSGWAGVDNEQFF
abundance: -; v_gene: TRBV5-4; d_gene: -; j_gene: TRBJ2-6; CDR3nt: TGTGCCAGCAGGTCTGCCTCGGCAGGGCACTCTGGGGCCAACGTCCTGACTTTC; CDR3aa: CASRSASAGHSGANVLTF
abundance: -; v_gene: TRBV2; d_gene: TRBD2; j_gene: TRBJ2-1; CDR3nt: TGTGCCAGCAGGTCCGGGACTAGCTATGAGCAGTTCTTC; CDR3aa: CASRSGTSYEQFF
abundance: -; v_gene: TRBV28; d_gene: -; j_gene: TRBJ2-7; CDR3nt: TGTGCCAGCAGCCGGGACGTCACCTACGAGCAGTACTTC; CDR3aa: CASSRDVTYEQYF
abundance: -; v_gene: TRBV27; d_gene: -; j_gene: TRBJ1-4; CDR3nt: TGTGCCAGCAGTCAGGCCTTGGGGAATGAAAAACTGTTTTTT; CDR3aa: CASSQALGNEKLFF
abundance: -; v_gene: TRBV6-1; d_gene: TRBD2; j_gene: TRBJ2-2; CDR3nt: TGTGCCAGCAGTGAAGCTTTACTAGCGGGAGTTCCCGGGGAGCTGTTTTTT; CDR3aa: CASSEALLAGVPGELFF
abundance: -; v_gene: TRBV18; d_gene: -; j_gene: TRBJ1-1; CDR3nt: TGTGCCAGCTCACCGACTGGCCGGGGTGGTTTCTTT; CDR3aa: CASSPTGRGGFF
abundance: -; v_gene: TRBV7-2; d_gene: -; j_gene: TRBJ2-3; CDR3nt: TGTGCCAGCAGACAACATAGCACAGATACGCAGTATTTT; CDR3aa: CASRQHSTDTQYF
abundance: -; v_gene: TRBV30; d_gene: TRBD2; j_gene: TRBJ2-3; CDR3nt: TGTGCCTGGAGTTACGCCGGACTAGCGGGGCCGAGGTCAGGCACAGATACGCAGTATTTT; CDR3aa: CAWSYAGLAGPRSGTDTQYF
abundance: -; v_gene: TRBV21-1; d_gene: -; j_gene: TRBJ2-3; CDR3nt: TGTGCCAGCAGCAAATCCGCTAGCGGGAGTATCTCAGATACGCAGTATTTT; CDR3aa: CASSKSASGSISDTQYF
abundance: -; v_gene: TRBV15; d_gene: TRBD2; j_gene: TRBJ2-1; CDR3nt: TGTGCCACCAGCAGAGACGCGACGACTAGCGGGAGGGATGAGCAGTTCTTC; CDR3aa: CATSRDATTSGRDEQFF
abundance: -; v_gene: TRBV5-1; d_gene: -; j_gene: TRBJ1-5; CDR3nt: TGCGCCAGCAGACCGGACCCTAGCAATCAGCCCCAGCATTTT; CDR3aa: CASRPDPSNQPQHF
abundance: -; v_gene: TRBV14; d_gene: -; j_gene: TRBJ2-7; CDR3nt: TGTGCCAGCAGCCAAGATCCGGCACGCTCCTACGAGCAGTACTTC; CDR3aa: CASSQDPARSYEQYF
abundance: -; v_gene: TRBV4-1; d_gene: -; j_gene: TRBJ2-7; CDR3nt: TGCGCCAGCAGCCAGCTCATGGCAGGGCTACCGGGCGAGCAGTACTTC; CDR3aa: CASSQLMAGLPGEQYF
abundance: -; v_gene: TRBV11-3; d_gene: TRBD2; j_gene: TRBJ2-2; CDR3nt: TGTGCCAGCAGCTTTAGCGGGGCGAACACCGGGGAGCTGTTTTTT; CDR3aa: CASSFSGANTGELFF
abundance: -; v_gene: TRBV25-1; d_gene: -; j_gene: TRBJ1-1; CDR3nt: TGTGCCAGCCGAGAATTTAAGGGGCAGGACACTGAAGCTTTCTTT; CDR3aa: CASREFKGQDTEAFF
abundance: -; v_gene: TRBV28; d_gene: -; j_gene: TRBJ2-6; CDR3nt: TGTGCCAGCAGTCCCCCAACCGCCTCTGGGGCCAACGTCCTGACTTTC; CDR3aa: CASSPPTASGANVLTF
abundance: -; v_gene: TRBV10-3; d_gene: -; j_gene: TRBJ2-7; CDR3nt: TGTGCCATCAGTGACTCAAGCGAGCAGTACTTC; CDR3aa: CAISDSSEQYF
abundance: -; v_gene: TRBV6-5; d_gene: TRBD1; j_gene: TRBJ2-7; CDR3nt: TGTGCCAGCAGTAAGGGGACAGACCATTCTTACGAGCAGTACTTC; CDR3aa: CASSKGTDHSYEQYF
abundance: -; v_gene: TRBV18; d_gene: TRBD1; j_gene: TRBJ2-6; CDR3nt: TGTGCCAGCTCACCGGGACAGGGAAGCTCTGGGGCCAACGTCCTGACTTTC; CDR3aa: CASSPGQGSSGANVLTF
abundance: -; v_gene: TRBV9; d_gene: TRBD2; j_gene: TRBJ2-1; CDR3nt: TGTGCCAGCAGCGTAGTAGGAGCGGGGTCATACAATGAGCAGTTCTTC; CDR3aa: CASSVVGAGSYNEQFF
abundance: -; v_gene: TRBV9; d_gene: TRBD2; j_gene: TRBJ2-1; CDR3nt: TGTGCCAGCAGCCCTCGACTAGCTTCAGGTGAGCAGTTCTTC; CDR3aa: CASSPRLASGEQFF
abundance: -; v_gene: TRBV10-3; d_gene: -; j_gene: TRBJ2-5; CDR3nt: TGTGCCATCAGTGGTACCCAAGAGACCCAGTACTTC; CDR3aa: CAISGTQETQYF
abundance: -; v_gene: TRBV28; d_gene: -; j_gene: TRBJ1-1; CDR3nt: TGTGCCACCAAAATCGAACAGGGCTCGAACACTGAAGCTTTCTTT; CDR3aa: CATKIEQGSNTEAFF
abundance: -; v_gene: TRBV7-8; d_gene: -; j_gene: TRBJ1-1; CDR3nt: TGTGCCAGCAGCCCGAGGGATGGCACTGAAGCTTTCTTT; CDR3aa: CASSPRDGTEAFF
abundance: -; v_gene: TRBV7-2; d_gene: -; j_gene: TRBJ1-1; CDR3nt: TGTGCCAGCAGCTTAGTGAGGGCTGGGACTGAAGCTTTCTTT; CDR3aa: CASSLVRAGTEAFF
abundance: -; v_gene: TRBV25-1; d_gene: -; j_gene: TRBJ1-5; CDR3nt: TGTGCCAGCAGTGATTCGGGAGACGCGAATCAGCCCCAGCATTTT; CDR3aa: CASSDSGDANQPQHF
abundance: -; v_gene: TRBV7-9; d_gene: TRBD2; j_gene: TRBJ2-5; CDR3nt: TGTGCCAGCAGCTTCGGGGGACTAGCGGATTCCCAAGAGACCCAGTACTTC; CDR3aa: CASSFGGLADSQETQYF
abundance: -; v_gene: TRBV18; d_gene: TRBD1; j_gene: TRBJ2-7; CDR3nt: TGTGCCAGCTCACCACTATTAAAGTTTGAGGGGGCAAGTAACGAGCAGTACTTC; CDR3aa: CASSPLLKFEGASNEQYF
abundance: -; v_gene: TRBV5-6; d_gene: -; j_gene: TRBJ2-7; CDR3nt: TGTGCCAGCAGCTATGGACCGACAGGTGCCTACGAGCAGTACTTC; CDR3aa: CASSYGPTGAYEQYF
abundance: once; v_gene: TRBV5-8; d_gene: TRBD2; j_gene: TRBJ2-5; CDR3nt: TGTGCCAGCAGCCCTGGTGCGGGAGGGGTGGAGACCCAGTACTTC; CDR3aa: CASSPGAGGVETQYF
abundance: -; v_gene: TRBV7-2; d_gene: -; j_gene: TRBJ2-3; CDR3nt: TGTGCCAGCAACTTGGCAAGAGCGGGACACCGACCAGATACGCAGTATTTT; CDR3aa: CASNLARAGHRPDTQYF
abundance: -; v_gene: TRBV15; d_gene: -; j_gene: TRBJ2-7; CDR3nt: TGTGCCACCAGCAGAGTGGACCTGGGCTACGAGCAGTACTTC; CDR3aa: CATSRVDLGYEQYF
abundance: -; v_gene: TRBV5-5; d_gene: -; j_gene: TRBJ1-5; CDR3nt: TGTGCCAGCAGCTTGGTAGGGGATCAGCCCCAGCATTTT; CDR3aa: CASSLVGDQPQHF
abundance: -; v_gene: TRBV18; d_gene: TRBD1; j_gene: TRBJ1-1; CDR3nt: TGTGCCAGCTCCCATGGACAGGACTCTGAAGCTTTCTTT; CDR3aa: CASSHGQDSEAFF
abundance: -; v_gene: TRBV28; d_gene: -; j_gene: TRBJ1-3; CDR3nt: TGTGCCAGCAGGCAGAGTGGAAACACCATATATTTT; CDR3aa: CASRQSGNTIYF
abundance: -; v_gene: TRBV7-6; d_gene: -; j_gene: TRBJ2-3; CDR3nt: TGTGCCAGCAGAATTCAGGGGTCAGATACGCAGTATTTT; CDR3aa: CASRIQGSDTQYF
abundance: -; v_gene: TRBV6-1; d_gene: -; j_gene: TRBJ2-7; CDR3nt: TGTGCCAGCAGTGAAGACAGAATTCCTACGAAGCAGTACTTC; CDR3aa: CASSEDRIPTKQYF
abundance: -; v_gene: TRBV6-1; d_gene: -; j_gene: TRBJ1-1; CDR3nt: TGTGCCAGCAGTGTAGACAGGGAAGCTTTCTTT; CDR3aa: CASSVDREAFF
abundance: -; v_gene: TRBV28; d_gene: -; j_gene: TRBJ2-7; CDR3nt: TGTGCCAGCAGTTCGCCTTCGGGGGAACCAGGTGGCGAGCAGTACTTC; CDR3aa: CASSSPSGEPGGEQYF
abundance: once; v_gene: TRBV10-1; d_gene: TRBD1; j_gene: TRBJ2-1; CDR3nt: TGCGCCAGCCGATCCGGGACAGGGAACGATGAGCAGTTCTTC; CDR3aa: CASRSGTGNDEQFF
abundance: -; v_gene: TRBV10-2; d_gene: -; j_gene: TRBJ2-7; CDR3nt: TGCGCCAGCAGTGAAGTAGGGGACGAGCAGTACTTC; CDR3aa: CASSEVGDEQYF
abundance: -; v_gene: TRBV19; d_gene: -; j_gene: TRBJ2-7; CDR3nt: TGTGCCAGTAGTACAACCGGGACCTTGTCGTATGAGCAGTACTTC; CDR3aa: CASSTTGTLSYEQYF
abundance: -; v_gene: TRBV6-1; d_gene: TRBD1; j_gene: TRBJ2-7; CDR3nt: TGTGCCAGCAGTGGAAGCCGATCCGGGACAGGGAGGTACGAGCAGTACTTC; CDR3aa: CASSGSRSGTGRYEQYF